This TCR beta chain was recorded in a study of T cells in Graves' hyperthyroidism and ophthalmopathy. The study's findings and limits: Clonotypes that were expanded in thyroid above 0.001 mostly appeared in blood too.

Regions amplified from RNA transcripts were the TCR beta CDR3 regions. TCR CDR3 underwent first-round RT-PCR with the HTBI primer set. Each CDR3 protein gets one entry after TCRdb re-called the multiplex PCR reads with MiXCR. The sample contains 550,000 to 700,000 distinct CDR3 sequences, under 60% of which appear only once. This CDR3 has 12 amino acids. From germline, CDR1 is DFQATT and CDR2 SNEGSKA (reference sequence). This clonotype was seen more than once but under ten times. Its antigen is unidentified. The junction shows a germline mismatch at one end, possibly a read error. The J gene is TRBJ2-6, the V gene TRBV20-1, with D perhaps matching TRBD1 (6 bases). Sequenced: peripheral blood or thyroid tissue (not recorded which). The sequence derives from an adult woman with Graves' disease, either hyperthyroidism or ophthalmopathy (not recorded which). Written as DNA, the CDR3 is TGCAGTGCAATCCGGGACACCGAAGCGGAGGCTTTC. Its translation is CSAIRDTEAEAF.